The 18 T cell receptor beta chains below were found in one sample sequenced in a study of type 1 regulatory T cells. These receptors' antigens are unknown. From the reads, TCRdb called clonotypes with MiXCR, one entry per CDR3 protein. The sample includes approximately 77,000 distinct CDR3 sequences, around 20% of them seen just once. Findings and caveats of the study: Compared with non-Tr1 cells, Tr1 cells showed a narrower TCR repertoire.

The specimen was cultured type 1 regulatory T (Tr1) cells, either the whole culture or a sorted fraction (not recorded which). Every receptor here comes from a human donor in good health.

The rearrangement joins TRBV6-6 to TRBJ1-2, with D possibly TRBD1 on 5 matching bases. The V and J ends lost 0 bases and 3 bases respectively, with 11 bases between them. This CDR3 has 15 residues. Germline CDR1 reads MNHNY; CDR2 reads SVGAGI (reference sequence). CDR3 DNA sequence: TGTGCCAGCAGTTACTCCGGCAGGGCGGACTATGGCTACACCTTC. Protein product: CASSYSGRADYGYTF.

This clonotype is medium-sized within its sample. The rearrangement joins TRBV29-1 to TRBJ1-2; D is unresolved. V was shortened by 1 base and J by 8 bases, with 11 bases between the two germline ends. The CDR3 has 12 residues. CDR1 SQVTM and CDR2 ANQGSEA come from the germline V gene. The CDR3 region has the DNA TGCAGCGTTGAAGGAGGGAGGAGAGGCTACACCTTC. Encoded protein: CSVEGGRRGYTF.

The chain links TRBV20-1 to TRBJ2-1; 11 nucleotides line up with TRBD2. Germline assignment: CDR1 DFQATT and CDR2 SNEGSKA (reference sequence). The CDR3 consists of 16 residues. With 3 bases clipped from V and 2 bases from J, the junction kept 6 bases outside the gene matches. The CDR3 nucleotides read TGCAGTGCTAGCGCGGTAGCGGGAGGGACCTACAATGAGCAGTTCTTC. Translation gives CSASAVAGGTYNEQFF.

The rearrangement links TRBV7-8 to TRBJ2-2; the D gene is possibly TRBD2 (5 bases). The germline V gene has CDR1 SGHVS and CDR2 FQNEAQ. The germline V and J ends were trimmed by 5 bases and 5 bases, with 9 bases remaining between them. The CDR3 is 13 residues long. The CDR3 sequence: CASSAKRTGELFF. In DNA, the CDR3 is TGTGCCAGCAGCGCCAAGCGGACCGGGGAGCTGTTTTTT.

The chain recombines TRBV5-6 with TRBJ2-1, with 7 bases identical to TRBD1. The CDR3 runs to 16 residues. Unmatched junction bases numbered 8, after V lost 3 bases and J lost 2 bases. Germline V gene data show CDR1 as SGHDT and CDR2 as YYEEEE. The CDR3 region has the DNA TGTGCCAGCAGCTCCGACAGGGCCGATACCTACAATGAGCAGTTCTTC. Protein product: CASSSDRADTYNEQFF.

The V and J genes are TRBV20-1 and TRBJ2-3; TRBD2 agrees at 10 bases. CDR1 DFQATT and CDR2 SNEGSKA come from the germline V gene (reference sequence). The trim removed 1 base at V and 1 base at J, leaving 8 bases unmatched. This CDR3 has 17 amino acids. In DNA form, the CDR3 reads TGCAGTGCTAGAGTAGCGGGCGGGACTAGCGGCACAGATACGCAGTATTTT. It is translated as CSARVAGGTSGTDTQYF.

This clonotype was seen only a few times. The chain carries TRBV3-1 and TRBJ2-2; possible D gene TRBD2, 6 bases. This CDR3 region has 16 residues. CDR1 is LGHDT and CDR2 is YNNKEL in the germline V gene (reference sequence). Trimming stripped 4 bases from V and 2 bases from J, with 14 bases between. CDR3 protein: CASSPQTAGNTGELFF. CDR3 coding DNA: TGTGCCAGCAGCCCACAAACAGCGGGTAACACCGGGGAGCTGTTTTTT. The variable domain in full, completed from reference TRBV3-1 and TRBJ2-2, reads DTAVSQTPKYLVTQMGNDKSIKCEQNLGHDTMYWYKQDSKKFLKIMFSYNNKELIINETVPNRFSPKSPDKAHLNLHINSLELGDSAVYFCASSPQTAGNTGELFFGEGSRLTVL.

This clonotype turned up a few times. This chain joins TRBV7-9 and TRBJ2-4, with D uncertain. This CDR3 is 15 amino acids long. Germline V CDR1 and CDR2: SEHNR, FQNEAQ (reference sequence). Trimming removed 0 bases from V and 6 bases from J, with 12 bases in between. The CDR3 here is CASSLAGYQGNIQYF. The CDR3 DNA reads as TGTGCCAGCAGCTTAGCAGGGTACCAAGGAAACATTCAGTACTTC.

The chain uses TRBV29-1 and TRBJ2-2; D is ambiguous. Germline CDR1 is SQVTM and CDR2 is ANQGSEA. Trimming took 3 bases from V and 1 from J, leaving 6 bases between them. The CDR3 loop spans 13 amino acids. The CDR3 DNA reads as TGCAGCGTTGACCCCCGGAACACCGGGGAGCTGTTTTTT. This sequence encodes CSVDPRNTGELFF.

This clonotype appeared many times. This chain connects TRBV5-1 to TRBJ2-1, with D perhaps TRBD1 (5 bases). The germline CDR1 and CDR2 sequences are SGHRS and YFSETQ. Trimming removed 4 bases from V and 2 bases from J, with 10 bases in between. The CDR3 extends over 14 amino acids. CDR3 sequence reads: CASSPGIPYNEQFF. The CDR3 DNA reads TGCGCCAGCAGCCCAGGGATCCCCTACAATGAGCAGTTCTTC.

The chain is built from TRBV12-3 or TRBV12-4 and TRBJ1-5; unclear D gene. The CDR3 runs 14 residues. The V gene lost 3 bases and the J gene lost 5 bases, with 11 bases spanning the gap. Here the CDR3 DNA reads TGTGCCAGCAGTTTGTGGTTTCGGGATCAGCCCCAGCATTTT. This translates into CASSLWFRDQPQHF.

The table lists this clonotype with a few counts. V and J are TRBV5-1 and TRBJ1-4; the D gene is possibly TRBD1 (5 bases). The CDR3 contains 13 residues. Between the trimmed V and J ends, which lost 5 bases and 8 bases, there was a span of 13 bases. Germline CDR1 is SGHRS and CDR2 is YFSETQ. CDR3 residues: CASSWGGTEKLFF. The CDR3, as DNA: TGCGCCAGCAGTTGGGGGGGTACAGAAAAACTGTTTTTT.

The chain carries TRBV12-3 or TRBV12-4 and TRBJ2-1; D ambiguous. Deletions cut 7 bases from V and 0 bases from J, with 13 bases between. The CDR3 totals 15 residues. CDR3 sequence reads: CASMSRPSSYNEQFF. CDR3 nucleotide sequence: TGTGCCAGCATGAGCCGCCCCAGCTCCTACAATGAGCAGTTCTTC.

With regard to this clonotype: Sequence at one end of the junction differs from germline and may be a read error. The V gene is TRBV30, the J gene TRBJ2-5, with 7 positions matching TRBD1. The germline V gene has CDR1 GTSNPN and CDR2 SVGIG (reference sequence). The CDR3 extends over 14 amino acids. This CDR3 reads CAWAGTDLQETQYF. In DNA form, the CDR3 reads TGTGCCTGGGCCGGGACAGACCTCCAAGAGACCCAATACTTC.

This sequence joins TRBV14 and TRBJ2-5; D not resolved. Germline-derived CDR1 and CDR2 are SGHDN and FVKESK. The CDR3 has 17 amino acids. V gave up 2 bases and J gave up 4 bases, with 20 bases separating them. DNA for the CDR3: TGTGCCAGCAGCCAACGAGTCCCTAGTCGTGTCGGAGAGACCCAGTACTTC. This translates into CASSQRVPSRVGETQYF.

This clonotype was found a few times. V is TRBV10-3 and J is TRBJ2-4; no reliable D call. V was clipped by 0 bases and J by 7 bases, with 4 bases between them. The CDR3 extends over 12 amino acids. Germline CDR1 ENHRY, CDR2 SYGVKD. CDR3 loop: CAISESKNIQYF. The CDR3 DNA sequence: TGTGCCATCAGTGAGTCGAAGAACATTCAGTACTTC.

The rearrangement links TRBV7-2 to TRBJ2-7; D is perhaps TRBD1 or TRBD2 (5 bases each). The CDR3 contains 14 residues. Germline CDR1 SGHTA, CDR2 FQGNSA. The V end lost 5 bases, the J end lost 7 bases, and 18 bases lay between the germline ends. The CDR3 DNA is TGTGCCAGCAGCCCTTGGGGCAGCCGAGGGGAGCAGTACTTC. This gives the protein CASSPWGSRGEQYF.

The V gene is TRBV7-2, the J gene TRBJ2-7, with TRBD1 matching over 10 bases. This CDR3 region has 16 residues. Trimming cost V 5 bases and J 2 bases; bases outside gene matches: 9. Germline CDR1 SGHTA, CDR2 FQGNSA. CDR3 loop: CASSRAPGQGTYEQYF. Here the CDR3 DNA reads TGTGCCAGCAGCAGGGCTCCGGGACAGGGGACCTACGAGCAGTACTTC. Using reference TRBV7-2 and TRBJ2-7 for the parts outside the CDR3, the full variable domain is GAGVSQSPSNKVTEKGKDVELRCDPISGHTALYWYRQSLGQGLEFLIYFQGNSAPDKSGLPSDRFSAERTGGSVSTLTIQRTQQEDSAVYLCASSRAPGQGTYEQYFGPGTRLTVT.